This TCR beta chain was identified during a study of Tregs in tolerant kidney transplant recipients. Assay used: immunoSEQ multiplex PCR; TCRdb lists only in-frame clones, some missing. The table includes about 73,000 clones, roughly 98% detected once. Thawed PBMCs were FACS-sorted into unstimulated CD4+CD25+CD127- regulatory T cells, CD4+CD25- non-regulatory cells, CD4 and CD8 cells. Trimming shortened V by 0 bases and J by 0 bases, and 5 bases separated the two germline ends. CDR3 size: 14 residues. Looked up from germline, CDR1 is SGHNT and CDR2 is YENEEA. With regard to this clone: The antigen remains unidentified.

General observations from the study: Few patients were studied, so findings need validation in larger groups. Biological reproducibility was not directly addressed, but technical replication error appeared minimal. In tolerant patients, donor-specific Tregs outgrew total Tregs, suggesting antigen-driven expansion.

The sample here was CD4+ T cells from blood, taken before the transplant. The clonotype comes from a human donor who received a combined kidney and bone marrow transplant. This sequence joins TRBV11-3 and TRBJ1-1; D is unresolved. The CDR3 DNA reads TGTGCCAGCAGCTTAGATCCGGTGAACACTGAAGCTTTCTTT. Residues: CASSLDPVNTEAFF.